This T cell receptor (beta chain) comes out of a study of shared clonotypes between healthy human individuals. Study-level background: Per-donor plates numbered three CD4 naive, three CD4 memory, two CD8 naive and one CD8 memory.

Every subset's genomic DNA went evenly onto several immunoSEQ plates. Measured with immunoSEQ multiplex PCR; TCRdb has only the in-frame clones, and not every one. The data show around 600,000 clones, around 96% seen once. It was CD45RO-negative cells, positively selected for CCR7, that made up naive CD8 cells, with terminally differentiated effector memory CD45RA+ cells excluded. Every one of the donors was a Caucasian adult that lived in Nashville, Tennessee. The V end was cut by 1 base, the J end by 4 bases, with 8 bases between. Germline assignment: CDR1 SEHNR and CDR2 FQNEAQ (reference sequence). CDR3 size: 13 residues. Concerning this clone: Other DNA sequences within the sample encode an identical CDR3.

This receptor was taken from a woman aged 30 to 39 in good health. V is TRBV7-9 and J is TRBJ2-7; D tentatively reads TRBD1 or TRBD2 (5 bases each). The sequenced sample was naive CD8+ T cells sorted from blood. For the CDR3, the DNA is TGTGCCAGCAGCTTAGTAGGGACGTACGAGCAGTACTTC. Translated, it gives CASSLVGTYEQYF.